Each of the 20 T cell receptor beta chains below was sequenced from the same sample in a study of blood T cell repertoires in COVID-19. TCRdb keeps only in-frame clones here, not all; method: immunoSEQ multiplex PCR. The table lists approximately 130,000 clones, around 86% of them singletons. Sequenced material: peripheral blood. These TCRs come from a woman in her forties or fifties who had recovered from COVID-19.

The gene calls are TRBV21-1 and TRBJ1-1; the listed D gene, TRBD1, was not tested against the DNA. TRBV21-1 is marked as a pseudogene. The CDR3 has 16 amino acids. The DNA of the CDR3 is TGTGCCAGCAGCAAAGAAGCCGACAGGCGGAACACTGAAGCTTTCTTT. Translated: CASSKEADRRNTEAFF.

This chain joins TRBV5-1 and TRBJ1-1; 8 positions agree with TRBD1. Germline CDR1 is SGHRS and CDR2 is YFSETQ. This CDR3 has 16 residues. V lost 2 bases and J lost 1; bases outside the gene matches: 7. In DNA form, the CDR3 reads TGCGCCAGCAGCTTACTCCGGACAGGGAGGAACACTGAAGCTTTCTTT. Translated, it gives CASSLLRTGRNTEAFF.

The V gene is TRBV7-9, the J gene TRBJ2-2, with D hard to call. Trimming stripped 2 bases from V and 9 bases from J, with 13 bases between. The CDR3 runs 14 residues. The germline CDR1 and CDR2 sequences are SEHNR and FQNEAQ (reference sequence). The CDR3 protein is CASSLSSVTRELFF. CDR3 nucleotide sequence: TGTGCCAGCAGCTTAAGTTCTGTAACAAGGGAGCTGTTTTTT.

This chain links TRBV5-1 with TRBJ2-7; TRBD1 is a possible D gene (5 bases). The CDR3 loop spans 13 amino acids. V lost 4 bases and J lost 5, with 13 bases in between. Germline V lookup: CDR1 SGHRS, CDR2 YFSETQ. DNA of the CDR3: TGCGCCAGCAGCCCGAACCCAGGGCACGAGCAGTACTTC. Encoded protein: CASSPNPGHEQYF.

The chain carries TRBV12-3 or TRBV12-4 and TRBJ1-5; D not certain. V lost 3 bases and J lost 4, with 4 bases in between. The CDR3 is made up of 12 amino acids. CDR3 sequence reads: CASSFENQPQHF. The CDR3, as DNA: TGTGCCAGCAGTTTTGAGAATCAGCCCCAGCATTTT.

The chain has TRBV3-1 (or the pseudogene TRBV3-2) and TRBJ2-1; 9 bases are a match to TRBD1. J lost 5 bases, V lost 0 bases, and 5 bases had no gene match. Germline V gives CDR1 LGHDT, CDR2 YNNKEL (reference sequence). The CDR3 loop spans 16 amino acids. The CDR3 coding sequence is TGTGCCAGCAGCCAAGATAGGGGACAGGGAGACAATGAGCAGTTCTTC. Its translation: CASSQDRGQGDNEQFF.

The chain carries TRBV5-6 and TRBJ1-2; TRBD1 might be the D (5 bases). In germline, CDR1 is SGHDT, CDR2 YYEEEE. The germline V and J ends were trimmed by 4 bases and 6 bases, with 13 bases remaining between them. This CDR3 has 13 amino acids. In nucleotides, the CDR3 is TGTGCCAGCAGCCCCGCGGGGGACGATGGCTACACCTTC. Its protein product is CASSPAGDDGYTF.

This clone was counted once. CDR3 loop: CASTPRVAGAQRHTEAFF. In DNA form, the CDR3 reads TGTGCCAGTACCCCTAGAGTGGCAGGGGCCCAACGACACACTGAAGCTTTCTTT. V is TRBV19 and J is TRBJ1-1; D is perhaps TRBD1 (6 bases). V lost 7 bases to trimming and J lost 3 bases, with 27 bases between them. CDR1 is LNHDA, CDR2 SQIVND, per germline (reference sequence). The CDR3 consists of 18 residues.

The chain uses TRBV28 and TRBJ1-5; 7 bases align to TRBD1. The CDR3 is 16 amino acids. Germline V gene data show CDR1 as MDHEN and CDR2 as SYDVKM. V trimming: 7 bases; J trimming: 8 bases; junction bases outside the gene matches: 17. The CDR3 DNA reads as TGTGCCAGCATATCAAGGAGACAGGGTGCCAGGGAGCCCCAGCATTTT. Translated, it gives CASISRRQGAREPQHF. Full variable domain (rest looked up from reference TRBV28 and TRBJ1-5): DVKVTQSSRYLVKRTGEKVFLECVQDMDHENMFWYRQDPGLGLRLIYFSYDVKMKEKGDIPEGYSVSREKKERFSLILESASTNQTSMYLCASISRRQGAREPQHFGDGTRLSIL.

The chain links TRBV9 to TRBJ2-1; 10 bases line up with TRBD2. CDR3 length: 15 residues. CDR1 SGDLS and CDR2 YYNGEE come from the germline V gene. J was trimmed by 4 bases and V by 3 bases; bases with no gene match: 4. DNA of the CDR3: TGTGCCAGCAGCGATAGCGGGGGGTTTTACAATGAGCAGTTCTTC. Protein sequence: CASSDSGGFYNEQFF.

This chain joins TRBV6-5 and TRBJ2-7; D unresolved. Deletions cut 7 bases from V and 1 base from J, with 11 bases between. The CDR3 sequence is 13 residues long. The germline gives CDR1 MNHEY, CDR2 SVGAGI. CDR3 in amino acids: CASNVYTSYEQYF. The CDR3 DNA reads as TGTGCCAGCAATGTCTATACTTCCTACGAGCAGTACTTC.

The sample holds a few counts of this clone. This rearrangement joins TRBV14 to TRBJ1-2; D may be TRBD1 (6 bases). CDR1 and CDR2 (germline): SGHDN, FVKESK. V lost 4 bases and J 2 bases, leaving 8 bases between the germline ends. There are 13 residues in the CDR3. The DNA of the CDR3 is TGTGCCAGCAGCCGTGGACAGAACTATGGCTACACCTTC. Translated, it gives CASSRGQNYGYTF.

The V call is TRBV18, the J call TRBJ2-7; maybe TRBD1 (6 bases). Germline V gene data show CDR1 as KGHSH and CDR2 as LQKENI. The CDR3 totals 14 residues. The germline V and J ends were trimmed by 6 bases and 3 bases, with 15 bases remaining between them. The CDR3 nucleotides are TGTGCCAGCTCCCGAGGGGGATCCGACTACGAGCAGTACTTC. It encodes CASSRGGSDYEQYF.

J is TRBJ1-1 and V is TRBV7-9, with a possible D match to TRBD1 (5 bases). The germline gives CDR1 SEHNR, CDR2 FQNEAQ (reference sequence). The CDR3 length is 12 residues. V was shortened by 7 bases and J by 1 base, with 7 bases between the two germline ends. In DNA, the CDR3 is TGTGCCAGCAACCAGGGGAACACTGAAGCTTTCTTT. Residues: CASNQGNTEAFF.

In nucleotides, the CDR3 is TGTGCCAGCAGCGTAATCCAGGACACTGAAGCTTTCTTT. It yields the protein CASSVIQDTEAFF. The J gene is TRBJ1-1, the V gene TRBV9, with D uncertain. The germline gives CDR1 SGDLS, CDR2 YYNGEE. The CDR3 is 13 residues long. V lost 1 base to trimming and J lost 3 bases, with 7 bases between them.

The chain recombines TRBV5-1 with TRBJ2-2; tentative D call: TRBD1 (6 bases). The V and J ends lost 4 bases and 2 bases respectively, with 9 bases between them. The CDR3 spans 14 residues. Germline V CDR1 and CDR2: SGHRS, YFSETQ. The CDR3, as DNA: TGCGCCAGCAGCCAGGGACACAACACCGGGGAGCTGTTTTTT. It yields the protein CASSQGHNTGELFF.

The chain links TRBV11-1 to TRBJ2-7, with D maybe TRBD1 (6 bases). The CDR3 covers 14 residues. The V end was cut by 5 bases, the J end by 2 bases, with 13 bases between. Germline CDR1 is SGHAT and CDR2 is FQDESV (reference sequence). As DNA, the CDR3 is TGTGCCAGCAGCATCCCGGACAGAACCTACGAGCAGTACTTC. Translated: CASSIPDRTYEQYF.

CDR3 region: CASIGGAADTQYF. In nucleotides, the CDR3 is TGTGCCAGCATCGGGGGGGCCGCAGATACGCAGTATTTT. The chain joins TRBV5-4 to TRBJ2-3, with 8 bases matching TRBD2. The V gene's germline CDR1 is SGHNT and CDR2 YYREEE (reference sequence). V gave up 6 bases and J gave up 4 bases; unmatched junction bases: 4. This CDR3 comprises 13 residues.

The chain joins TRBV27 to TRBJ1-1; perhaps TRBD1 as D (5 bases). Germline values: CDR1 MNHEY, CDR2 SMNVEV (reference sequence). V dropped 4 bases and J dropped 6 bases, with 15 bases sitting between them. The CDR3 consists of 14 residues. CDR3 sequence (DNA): TGTGCCAGCAGTTCTACCAGGGTCTATGCTGAAGCTTTCTTT. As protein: CASSSTRVYAEAFF.

CDR3 sequence: CASSEHLGPAKNIQYF. CDR3 DNA: TGTGCCAGCAGTGAACACCTTGGGCCAGCCAAAAACATTCAGTACTTC. The rearrangement joins TRBV2 to TRBJ2-4; D remains ambiguous. CDR3 size: 16 residues. Per germline, CDR1 SNHLY and CDR2 FYNNEI. Trimming stripped 2 bases from V and 0 bases from J, with 11 bases between.